This T cell receptor (beta chain) originates from a study of T cell clonality in common variable immunodeficiency. Study conclusions and caveats: Common variable immunodeficiency TCR beta sequences reportedly had fewer deletions and N-nucleotide insertions.

CDR3 length: 14 amino acids. Germline values: CDR1 LNHDA, CDR2 SQIVND (reference sequence). Between the trimmed V and J ends, which lost 8 bases and 0 bases, there was a span of 11 bases. In its sample, this clone was seen many times. Its specificity is not known. The read falls 3 residues short of the CDR3 end, and the missing part is taken from the germline J gene. Equal genomic DNA amounts from CVID and control samples were sequenced. Sequencing was performed with immunoSEQ multiplex PCR; in TCRdb, only in-frame clones are kept and a portion is missing. The record shows about 26,000 clones for this sample, with no singletons present. CVID subjects were neither ill nor on immunomodulatory or immunosuppressive medication at sampling.

This TCR was sampled from a human donor with common variable immunodeficiency. Sample: peripheral blood mononuclear cells. The V and J genes are TRBV19 and TRBJ2-1; TRBD1 might be the D (6 bases). This chain's CDR3 is CASETGSSYNEQFF. The CDR3 bases that were read are TGTGCCAGTGAAACAGGGAGCTCCTACAATGAG. Looking up the rest from reference TRBV19 and TRBJ2-1 gives the full variable domain: DGGITQSPKYLFRKEGQNVTLSCEQNLNHDAMYWYRQDPGQGLRLIYYSQIVNDFQKGDIAEGYSVSREKKESFPLTVTSAQKNPTAFYLCASETGSSYNEQFFGPGTRLTVL.